The source of this T cell receptor (beta chain) is a study of tumor-infiltrating lymphocytes in primary liver carcinoma. The overall study: With diameters of roughly 4 to 10 cm, tumors were stage T1-T3 N0M0.

Researchers generated TCR beta cDNA from around 510 ng of total RNA, relying on a constant-region primer. Each TCR beta library was derived from three nested multiplex PCR rounds that employed slightly modified ARM-PCR. Researchers ran the first two PCR rounds for roughly 10 cycles each with TRBV1-TRBV30 forward primers and a C-beta reverse primer. Using its own MiXCR run on the multiplex PCR reads, TCRdb lists one record per CDR3 protein. The data show around 330,000 distinct CDR3 sequences, around three fifths seen once. The authors took blood RNA from unsorted whole blood and also extracted germline DNA. Chronic HBV infection affected patients, none of whom had received treatment. There are 16 residues in the CDR3. Germline V lookup: CDR1 MGHRA, CDR2 YSYEKL. V lost 1 base, J lost 4 bases, and 4 bases stayed unmatched. This clonotype occurred a few times.

The genes are TRBV4-1 and TRBJ2-1, with 10 bases fitting TRBD2. The sequenced sample consisted of peripheral blood. The sequence was obtained from a woman aged 25-40 years with primary liver carcinoma and hepatitis B virus infection. Here the CDR3 DNA reads TGCGCCAGCAGCCAAGGAACTAGCGGGGCTTACAATGAGCAGTTCTTC. Translation: CASSQGTSGAYNEQFF.